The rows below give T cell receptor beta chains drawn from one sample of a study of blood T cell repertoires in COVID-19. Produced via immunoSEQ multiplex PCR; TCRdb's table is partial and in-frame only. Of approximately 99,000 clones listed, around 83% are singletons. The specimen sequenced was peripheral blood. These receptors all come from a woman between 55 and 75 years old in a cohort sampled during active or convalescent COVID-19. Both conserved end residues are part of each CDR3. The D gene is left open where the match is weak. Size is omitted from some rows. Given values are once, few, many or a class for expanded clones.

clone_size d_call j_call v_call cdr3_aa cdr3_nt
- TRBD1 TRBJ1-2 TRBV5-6 CASSFGQGEIGF TGTGCCAGCAGCTTCGGACAGGGGGAAATTGGATTC
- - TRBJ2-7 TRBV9 CASSVQGGGGEQYF TGTGCCAGCAGCGTCCAAGGTGGGGGAGGCGAGCAGTACTTC
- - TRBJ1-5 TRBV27 CASSRVLNSNQPQHF TGTGCCAGCTCCAGGGTACTTAATAGCAATCAGCCCCAGCATTTT
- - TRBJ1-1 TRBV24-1 CATRFTGMNTEAFF TGTGCCACCAGGTTTACAGGGATGAACACTGAAGCTTTCTTT
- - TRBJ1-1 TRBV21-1 CASSQVSRQGHTEAFF TGTGCCAGCAGCCAGGTCAGCCGACAGGGGCACACTGAAGCTTTCTTT
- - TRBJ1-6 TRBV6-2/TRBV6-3 CASSYGGSNSPLHF TGTGCCAGCAGTTACGGGGGCAGTAATTCACCCCTCCACTTT
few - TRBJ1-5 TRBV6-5 CASTITQQPYPPQHF TGTGCCAGCACCATTACTCAACAGCCCTATCCGCCCCAGCATTTT
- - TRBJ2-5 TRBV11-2 CASSHYPGERETQYF TGTGCCAGCAGCCATTATCCGGGAGAGAGAGAGACCCAGTACTTC
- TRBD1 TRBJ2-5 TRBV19 CASSTLPGQGGKTQYF TGTGCCAGTAGTACCCTCCCGGGACAGGGAGGAAAGACCCAGTACTTC
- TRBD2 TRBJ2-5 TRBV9 CASSVGGAGGPRETQYF TGTGCCAGCAGCGTAGGAGGGGCGGGAGGGCCGAGGGAGACCCAGTACTTC
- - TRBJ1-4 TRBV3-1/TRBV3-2 CASSSNRGLVATNEKLFF TGTGCCAGCAGCTCCAACCGGGGATTAGTTGCAACTAATGAAAAACTGTTTTTT
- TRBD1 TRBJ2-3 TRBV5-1 CASSGTGLWDTQYF TGCGCCAGCAGTGGGACAGGTCTATGGGATACGCAGTATTTT
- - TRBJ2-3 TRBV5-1 CASSPPLRQGPDTQYF TGCGCCAGCAGCCCGCCCCTACGGCAGGGGCCAGATACGCAGTATTTT
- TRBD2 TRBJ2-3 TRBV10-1 CASSASSGRTDTQYF TGCGCCAGCAGTGCGTCTAGCGGGAGGACAGATACGCAGTATTTT
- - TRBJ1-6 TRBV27 CASSLSRGIDSPLHF TGTGCCAGCAGTTTAAGCAGGGGAATCGATTCACCCCTCCACTTT
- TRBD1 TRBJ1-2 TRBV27 CASSLRQGFGGYTF TGTGCCAGCAGTTTACGACAGGGCTTTGGTGGCTACACCTTC
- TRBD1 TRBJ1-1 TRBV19 CASSRALVQGDTEAFF TGTGCCAGTAGTAGGGCATTGGTCCAGGGGGACACTGAAGCTTTCTTT
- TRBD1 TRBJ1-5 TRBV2 CASSRLGTGSGQPQHF TGTGCCAGCTCGCGTCTCGGGACAGGGAGTGGACAGCCCCAGCATTTT
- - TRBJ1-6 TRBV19 CASSIDSGELFPLHF TGTGCCAGTAGTATAGATTCCGGGGAACTGTTCCCCCTCCACTTT
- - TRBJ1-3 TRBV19 CASSSWGGSGNTIYF TGTGCCAGTAGCAGTTGGGGGGGCTCTGGAAACACCATATATTTT
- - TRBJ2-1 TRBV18 CASSRSGEEFF TGTGCCAGCTCCCGTTCCGGGGAAGAGTTCTTC
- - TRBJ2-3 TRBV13 CASNPGGPSTDTQYF TGTGCCAGCAATCCCGGGGGGCCGAGCACAGATACGCAGTATTTT
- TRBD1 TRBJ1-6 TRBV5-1 CASSSSGTGNSPLHF TGCGCCAGCAGCTCCTCCGGGACAGGGAATTCACCCCTCCACTTT
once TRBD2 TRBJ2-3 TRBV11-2 CASSSLGTSRATDTQYF TGTGCCAGCAGCTCCCTCGGGACTAGCCGGGCTACAGATACGCAGTATTTT
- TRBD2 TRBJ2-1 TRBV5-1 CASSFSSGGTNEQFF TGCGCCAGCAGCTTCTCTAGCGGGGGGACCAATGAGCAGTTCTTC
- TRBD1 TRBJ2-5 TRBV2 CASRADRARRETQYF TGTGCCAGCAGGGCCGACAGGGCCAGGAGAGAGACCCAGTACTTC
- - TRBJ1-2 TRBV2 CASSDQQGGYGYTF TGTGCCAGCAGTGACCAACAGGGCGGATATGGCTACACCTTC
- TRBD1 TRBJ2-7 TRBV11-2 CASSPRQGAGYEQYF TGTGCCAGCAGCCCCCGACAGGGGGCAGGCTACGAGCAGTACTTC
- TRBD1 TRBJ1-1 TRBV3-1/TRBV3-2 CASSHLTGGAFF TGTGCCAGCAGCCACCTAACAGGGGGAGCTTTCTTT
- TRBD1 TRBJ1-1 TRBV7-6 CASSSSSGGLTEAFF TGTGCCAGCAGCTCTTCGTCAGGGGGCCTAACTGAAGCTTTCTTT
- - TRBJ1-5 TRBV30 CAWSDGQFAQPQHF TGTGCCTGGAGTGACGGACAGTTTGCTCAGCCCCAGCATTTT
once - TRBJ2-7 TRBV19 CASSTTGLGEQYF TGTGCCAGTAGTACTACAGGGCTGGGCGAGCAGTACTTC
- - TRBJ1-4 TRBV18 CASSLSRGTNEKLFF TGTGCCAGCTCACTGTCCAGGGGTACTAATGAAAAACTGTTTTTT
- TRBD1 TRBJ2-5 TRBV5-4 CASSLAGGETQYF TGTGCCAGCAGTCTGGCAGGGGGCGAGACCCAGTACTTC
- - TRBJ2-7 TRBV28 CASSGWRESYEQYF TGTGCCAGCAGCGGATGGAGGGAATCCTACGAGCAGTACTTC
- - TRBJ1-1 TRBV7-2 CASSLTPAGGTEAFF TGTGCCAGCAGCTTAACCCCCGCCGGGGGAACTGAAGCTTTCTTT
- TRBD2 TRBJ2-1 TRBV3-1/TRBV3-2 CASSQASGTSGTPTSYNEQFF TGTGCCAGCAGCCAAGCCTCAGGGACTAGCGGGACACCCACCTCCTACAATGAGCAGTTCTTC
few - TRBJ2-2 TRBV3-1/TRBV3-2 CASSLGQTNTGELFF TGTGCCAGCAGCCTTGGACAGACCAACACCGGGGAGCTGTTTTTT
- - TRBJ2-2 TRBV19 CASRVLNMNTGELFF TGTGCCAGTCGGGTACTCAACATGAACACCGGGGAGCTGTTTTTT
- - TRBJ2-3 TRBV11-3 CASSFAGGPTDTQYF TGTGCCAGCAGCTTCGCGGGTGGGCCCACAGATACGCAGTATTTT
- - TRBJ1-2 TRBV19 CASSSREGDYGYTF TGTGCCAGTAGTTCCCGGGAGGGGGACTATGGCTACACCTTC
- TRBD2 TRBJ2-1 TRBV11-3 CASSLGTSGSGQFF TGTGCCAGCAGCTTAGGGACCAGCGGGAGCGGGCAGTTCTTC
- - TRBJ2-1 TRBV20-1 CSPYGDEQFF TGCAGTCCTTACGGGGATGAGCAGTTCTTC
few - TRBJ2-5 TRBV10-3 CAISGGGETQYF TGTGCCATCAGTGGCGGTGGGGAGACCCAGTACTTC
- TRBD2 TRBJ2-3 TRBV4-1 CASSQAAGVTDTQYF TGCGCCAGCAGCCAAGCAGCGGGGGTAACAGATACGCAGTATTTT
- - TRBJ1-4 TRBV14 CASSGQINEKLFF TGTGCCAGCAGCGGACAGATTAATGAAAAACTGTTTTTT
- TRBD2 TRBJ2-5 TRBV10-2 CASSLGLAGGETQYF TGCGCCAGCAGTTTAGGACTAGCGGGGGGGGAGACCCAGTACTTC
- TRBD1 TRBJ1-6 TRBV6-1 CASSEGVGGSPLHF TGTGCCAGCAGTGAAGGGGTAGGGGGCTCACCCCTCCACTTT